This T cell receptor beta chain is drawn from a study of blood T cell repertoires in COVID-19. Overall study context: Specimens from acute and convalescent COVID-19 originated in the United States, Italy and Spain. T cells, B-cell-depleted T cells, or PBMCs provided the cDNA or gDNA that served as material.

As handled by the study authors: Amplifying reference gene primers gave estimates of nucleated cell counts. Clones were read by immunoSEQ multiplex PCR, and TCRdb kept only the in-frame ones, dropping some. V, J and clone size are taken as reported in that table, and D and trimming were inferred from the DNA itself. The sample shows approximately 150,000 clones, 88% of them seen only once. Germline lookup yields CDR1 SQVTM and CDR2 ANQGSEA. The CDR3 covers 12 residues. Trimming removed 4 bases at V and 4 bases at J, with 10 bases between. The chain couples TRBV29-1 to TRBJ2-5; D is unclear. This receptor was taken from a man aged 50 to 60 who had recovered from COVID-19. Source material: peripheral blood. The CDR3 protein is CSVVGSRETQYF. In DNA form, the CDR3 reads TGCAGCGTTGTCGGTAGCCGAGAGACCCAGTACTTC.